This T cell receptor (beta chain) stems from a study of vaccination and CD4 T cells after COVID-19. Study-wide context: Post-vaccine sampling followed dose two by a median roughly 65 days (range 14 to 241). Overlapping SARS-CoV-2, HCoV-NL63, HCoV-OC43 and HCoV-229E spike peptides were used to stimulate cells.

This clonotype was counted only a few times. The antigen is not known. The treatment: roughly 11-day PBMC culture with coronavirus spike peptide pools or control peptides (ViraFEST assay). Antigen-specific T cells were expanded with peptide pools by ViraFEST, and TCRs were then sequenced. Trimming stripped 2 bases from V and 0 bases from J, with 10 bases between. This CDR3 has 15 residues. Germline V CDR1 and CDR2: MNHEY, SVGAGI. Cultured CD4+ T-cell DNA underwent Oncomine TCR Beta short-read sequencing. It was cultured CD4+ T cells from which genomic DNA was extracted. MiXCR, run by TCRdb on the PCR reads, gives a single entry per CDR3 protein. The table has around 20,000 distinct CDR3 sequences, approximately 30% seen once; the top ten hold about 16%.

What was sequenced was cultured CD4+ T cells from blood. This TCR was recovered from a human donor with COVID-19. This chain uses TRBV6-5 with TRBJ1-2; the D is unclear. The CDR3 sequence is CASSYVGQANYGYTF. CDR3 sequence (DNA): TGTGCCAGCAGTTACGTGGGCCAAGCTAACTATGGCTACACCTTC.